The 5 T cell receptor beta chains given below trace back to one sample, sequenced in a study of blood T cell repertoires in COVID-19. Sequencing used immunoSEQ multiplex PCR; TCRdb keeps in-frame clones, though not all of them. The profile shows roughly 100,000 clones, approximately 91% of them singletons. Sequenced input: peripheral blood. These TCRs come from a man younger than 35 with acute or convalescent COVID-19.

This clone appeared once. The chain couples TRBV12-3 or TRBV12-4 to TRBJ1-4; D call uncertain. The CDR3 is 13 residues long. Trimming removed 6 bases from V and 8 bases from J, with 13 bases in between. The chain's CDR3 is CASSREPEEKLFF. The CDR3 coding sequence is TGTGCCAGCAGCCGAGAGCCCGAAGAAAAACTGTTTTTT.

This chain uses TRBV24-1 with TRBJ2-1; D ambiguous. The CDR3 spans 13 residues. Per the germline V gene, CDR1 is KGHDR and CDR2 is SFDVKD. V shed 7 bases and J shed 5 bases, with 11 bases lying between them. CDR3 DNA: TGTGCCACCAGCGCTTATCGCGACAATGAGCAGTTCTTC. It specifies CATSAYRDNEQFF.

J is TRBJ1-4 and V is TRBV19, with TRBD1 as a possible D gene (5 bases). Trimming left V 3 bases short and J 6 bases short, with 8 bases between. From germline, CDR1 is LNHDA and CDR2 SQIVND (reference sequence). The CDR3 loop spans 13 amino acids. The CDR3 DNA reads TGTGCCAGTAGTATTATCAGGGATGAAAAACTGTTTTTT. Residues: CASSIIRDEKLFF.

In DNA form, the CDR3 reads TGTGCCACCAGCAGACCACCCCAGACAGGGGGTCGTCTCACAAGTCCGTACACTGAAGCTTTCTTT. Its protein is CATSRPPQTGGRLTSPYTEAFF. The chain joins TRBV15 to TRBJ1-1; 9 positions match TRBD1. Germline V gene sequence: CDR1 LNHNV, CDR2 YYDKDF (reference sequence). The CDR3 has 22 residues. V lost 2 bases, J lost 3 bases, and 25 bases stayed unmatched.

This clone was observed once. V is TRBV4-1 and J is TRBJ1-5, with D unresolved. V dropped 4 bases and J dropped 0 bases, with 22 bases sitting between them. Germline CDR1 and CDR2: MGHRA and YSYEKL. There are 19 residues in the CDR3. CDR3: CASSPLPITHTYSNQPQHF. CDR3 bases: TGCGCCAGCAGCCCCCTTCCCATAACCCATACCTATAGCAATCAGCCCCAGCATTTT.